The 5 T cell receptor beta chains listed next were all sequenced from one sample in a study of blood T cells in healthy people across ages. PCR was performed a second time for about 7 to 11 cycles using a sample-barcoded 5' primer and a J-beta primer mix. TCRdb ran MiXCR on the 5' RACE reads and lists one entry per CDR3 protein. The sample lists about 1.6 million distinct CDR3 sequences; roughly a third were seen once. The sequencing sample was made of blood. Receptor source: a woman aged 25-40 years in good health.

This clonotype was seen once. The chain combines TRBV2 with TRBJ1-2, with D perhaps matching TRBD1 (5 bases). CDR1 and CDR2 from the germline V gene are SNHLY and FYNNEI. V dropped 6 bases and J dropped 8 bases, with 13 bases sitting between them. CDR3 length: 12 amino acids. The CDR3 loop reads CASRSQGSGYTF. The CDR3 coding sequence is TGTGCCAGCAGGTCCCAGGGTAGCGGCTACACCTTC.

Comments on this clonotype: A much larger clone differs from this one at a single base, so this may be a read error. The V and J genes are TRBV4-1 and TRBJ2-7; a possible D gene is TRBD1 (6 bases). CDR3 length equals 14 residues. CDR1 and CDR2 from the germline V gene are MGHRA and YSYEKL. The CDR3 sequence is CANSQLGQQYEQYF. The CDR3 coding sequence is TGCGCCAACAGCCAACTCGGACAGCAGTACGAGCAGTACTTC.

The chain couples TRBV9 to TRBJ2-7; 9 nucleotides match TRBD2. Looked up from germline, CDR1 is SGDLS and CDR2 is YYNGEE. V trimming: 4 bases; J trimming: 5 bases; junction bases outside the gene matches: 10. This CDR3 is 15 amino acids long. The CDR3 DNA follows: TGTGCCAGCAGCATGCGGGAGGGCCGGATAAACGAGCAGTACTTC. This encodes CASSMREGRINEQYF.

This chain links TRBV20-1 with TRBJ1-1; D call uncertain. The V end lost 6 bases, the J end lost 2 bases, and 16 bases lay between the germline ends. Germline V lookup: CDR1 DFQATT, CDR2 SNEGSKA (reference sequence). The CDR3 totals 14 residues. CDR3 DNA sequence: TGCAGTGCCGATCGCCGGGTCCTAAACACTGAAGCTTTCTTT. It specifies CSADRRVLNTEAFF.

This clonotype was seen a handful of times. The chain links TRBV29-1 to TRBJ1-1; TRBD1 matches at 8 bases. The germline V gene encodes CDR1 SQVTM and CDR2 ANQGSEA. CDR3 length: 10 amino acids. This chain's CDR3 is CSGTGTEAFF. DNA of the CDR3: TGCAGTGGGACAGGCACTGAAGCTTTCTTT.